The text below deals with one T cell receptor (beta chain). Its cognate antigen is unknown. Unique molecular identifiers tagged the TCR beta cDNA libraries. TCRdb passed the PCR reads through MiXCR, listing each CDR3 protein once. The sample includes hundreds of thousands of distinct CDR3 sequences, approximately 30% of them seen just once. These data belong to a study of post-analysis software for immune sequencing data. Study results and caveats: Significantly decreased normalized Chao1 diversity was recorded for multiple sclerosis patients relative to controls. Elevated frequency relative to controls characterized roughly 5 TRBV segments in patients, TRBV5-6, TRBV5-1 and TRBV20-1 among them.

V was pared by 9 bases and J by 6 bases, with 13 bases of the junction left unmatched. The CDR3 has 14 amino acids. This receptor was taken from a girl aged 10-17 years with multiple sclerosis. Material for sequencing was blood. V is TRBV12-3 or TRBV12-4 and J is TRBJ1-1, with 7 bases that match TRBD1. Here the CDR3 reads CASEGQTLGAEAFF. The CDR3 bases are TGTGCCAGTGAGGGACAGACCTTGGGGGCTGAAGCTTTCTTT.